The 25 T cell receptor beta chains below were found in one sample sequenced in a study of blood T cells in healthy people across ages. The use of a sample-barcoded 5' primer and a J-beta primer mix characterized a second PCR of roughly 7 to 11 cycles. TCRdb redid the calling of the 5' RACE reads with MiXCR, one entry per CDR3 protein. The sample has 600,000 or so distinct CDR3 sequences; roughly 31% are singletons. Sequences were obtained from blood. The receptors here all came from a woman older than 75 in good health.

The genes are TRBV9 and TRBJ2-3, with a tentative D call TRBD2 (5 bases). CDR1 and CDR2 from the germline V gene are SGDLS and YYNGEE. There are 15 residues in the CDR3. V lost 3 bases and J lost 5, with 16 bases in between. CDR3 coding DNA: TGTGCCAGCAGCGGGAGCAGGACTGTAAAAGATACGCAGTATTTT. The encoded protein is CASSGSRTVKDTQYF.

This clonotype was seen ten or more times. This chain joins TRBV6-5 and TRBJ2-5; perhaps D is TRBD1 or TRBD2 (6 bases each). Germline V gives CDR1 MNHEY, CDR2 SVGAGI. Trimming left V 10 bases short and J 5 bases short, with 23 bases between. The CDR3 contains 15 residues. This CDR3 reads CATEARGARRETQYF. Written as DNA, the CDR3 is TGTGCCACAGAGGCAAGGGGGGCGAGGAGGGAGACCCAGTACTTC.

This clonotype was counted only a few times. A read error may be the cause here, since a much bigger clone is one base away. The chain uses TRBV15 and TRBJ2-5; D perhaps matches TRBD2 (6 bases). The J call may be wrong; the DNA end is better matched by TRBJ2-7. Germline V gene sequence: CDR1 LNHNV, CDR2 YYDKDF (reference sequence). CDR3 length: 14 amino acids. The CDR3 nucleotides are TGTGCCACCAGCAGGGTTCTAGCGTTAGGCGAGCAGTACTTC. The encoded protein is CATSRVLALGEQYF.

Regarding this clonotype: This sequence may be a read error, since a much larger clone differs from it by one base. The chain combines TRBV10-3 with TRBJ2-3; the match to TRBD1 covers 8 bases. Germline V CDR1 and CDR2: ENHRY, SYGVKD. The CDR3 has 15 residues. CDR3 residues: CTISLGQGSTDTQYF. DNA for the CDR3: TGTACCATCAGCCTCGGACAGGGCAGCACAGATACGCAGTATTTT.

Of note for this clonotype: A read error may explain this, as a much larger clone is one base away. The chain couples TRBV4-3 to TRBJ1-2; tentatively, D is TRBD1 (5 bases). Germline assignment: CDR1 LGHNA and CDR2 YSLEER. The CDR3 has 17 residues. In nucleotides, the CDR3 is TGCCCCAGCAGCCAAGACCATGGTTCCCCAGGGCCTTCCGGCTACACCTTC. Translated: CPSSQDHGSPGPSGYTF.

At least ten counts were recorded for this clonotype. The gene calls are TRBV18 and TRBJ2-3, with 11 bases fitting TRBD1. V shed 6 bases, J shed 3 bases, and the junction held 5 bases outside the gene matches. Germline CDR1 reads KGHSH; CDR2 reads LQKENI. The CDR3 extends over 15 amino acids. The CDR3 nucleotides are TGTGCCAGCTCGGGGACAGGGGGGATGACAGATACGCAGTATTTT. Translating it yields CASSGTGGMTDTQYF.

The gene calls are TRBV18 and TRBJ2-5; D perhaps matches TRBD1 (5 bases). There are 12 residues in the CDR3. Germline values: CDR1 KGHSH, CDR2 LQKENI. V was cut by 5 bases and J by 11 bases, with 15 bases left in between. The CDR3 spells CASSDRQGEQYF. The CDR3, as DNA: TGTGCCAGCTCAGACCGCCAGGGTGAGCAGTACTTC.

This clonotype was counted many times. The chain joins TRBV29-1 to TRBJ1-2; the match to TRBD1 covers 7 bases. This CDR3 contains 12 residues. Trimming cost V 6 bases and J 13 bases; bases outside gene matches: 14. Germline lookup yields CDR1 SQVTM and CDR2 ANQGSEA. CDR3 coding DNA: TGCAGCGTCGCGACAGGGCCCGGACAAGTCACCTTC. It specifies CSVATGPGQVTF.

This clonotype came up many times. Mismatch with germline at one junction end may stem from a read error. The chain uses TRBV7-9 and TRBJ1-2, with D possibly TRBD1 on 5 matching bases. The CDR3 runs to 17 residues. Germline CDR1 SEHNR, CDR2 FQNEAQ (reference sequence). This CDR3 is CASSSLAGEGFSNGYTF. The CDR3 DNA follows: TGTGCCAGCAGCTCCCTAGCGGGGGAGGGTTTCTCTAATGGTTACACCTTC.

This clonotype was seen a single time. The gene calls are TRBV20-1 and TRBJ2-3; 11 bases are a match to TRBD1. The CDR3 has 16 residues. V was clipped by 1 base and J by 0 bases; unmatched bases: 3. Per germline, CDR1 DFQATT and CDR2 SNEGSKA (reference sequence). CDR3 protein: CSARGTGGKSTDTQYF. Here the CDR3 DNA reads TGCAGTGCTAGAGGGACAGGGGGCAAAAGCACAGATACGCAGTATTTT.

This clonotype was counted ten times or more. The chain has TRBV5-4 and TRBJ1-2; D is possibly TRBD1 (5 bases). Germline V lookup: CDR1 SGHNT, CDR2 YYREEE (reference sequence). There are 14 residues in the CDR3. V lost 5 bases and J 0 bases, leaving 11 bases between the germline ends. The CDR3 sequence is CASRKDKANYGYTF. CDR3 in DNA: TGTGCCAGCAGAAAGGACAAAGCTAACTATGGCTACACCTTC.

This clonotype has at least ten counts. The chain carries TRBV4-3 and TRBJ1-1, with D possibly being TRBD1 (5 bases). Deletions cut 0 bases from V and 7 bases from J, with 12 bases between. The CDR3 length is 14 residues. From germline, CDR1 is LGHNA and CDR2 YSLEER. The CDR3 loop is CASSQDWSGHEAFF. CDR3 sequence (DNA): TGCGCCAGCAGCCAAGATTGGTCAGGGCATGAAGCTTTCTTT.

This clonotype has ten or more counts. The chain carries TRBV28 and TRBJ2-5; a possible D gene is TRBD1 (6 bases). V gave up 6 bases and J gave up 5 bases, with 13 bases separating them. The germline V gene has CDR1 MDHEN and CDR2 SYDVKM. The length of the CDR3 is 13 residues. CDR3 sequence reads: CASSTGFSETQYF. The DNA of the CDR3 is TGTGCCAGCAGCACAGGGTTCTCGGAGACCCAGTACTTC. Complete variable domain (other parts from reference TRBV28 and TRBJ2-5): DVKVTQSSRYLVKRTGEKVFLECVQDMDHENMFWYRQDPGLGLRLIYFSYDVKMKEKGDIPEGYSVSREKKERFSLILESASTNQTSMYLCASSTGFSETQYFGPGTRLLVL.

This clonotype showed up just a few times. This may arise from a read error, as a much more abundant clone is one base away. This rearrangement joins TRBV7-2 to TRBJ2-5; perhaps TRBD2 as D (5 bases). Trimming stripped 5 bases from V and 11 bases from J, with 15 bases between. The CDR3 length is 12 residues. CDR1 is SGHTA and CDR2 is FQGNSA in the germline V gene. The CDR3 sequence: CASSTDGNEQYF. CDR3 bases: TGTGCCAGCAGCACGGACGGGAATGAGCAGTACTTC.

The chain has TRBV3-1 and TRBJ1-3; D might be TRBD1 (5 bases). CDR1 and CDR2 (germline): LGHDT, YNNKEL (reference sequence). The CDR3 sequence is 18 residues long. Between the trimmed V and J ends, which lost 0 bases and 0 bases, there was a span of 15 bases. For the CDR3, the DNA is TGTGCCAGCAGCCAAGAGGGATCGGGGGGGGTCTCTGGAAACACCATATATTTT. Translated: CASSQEGSGGVSGNTIYF.

This clonotype was detected only a few times. The J gene is TRBJ1-5, the V gene TRBV24-1; 8 positions match TRBD1. The CDR3 contains 15 residues. Per germline, CDR1 KGHDR and CDR2 SFDVKD. V was pared by 4 bases and J by 3 bases, with 4 bases of the junction left unmatched. The CDR3 DNA follows: TGTGCCACCAGTGACAGACAGGGGATCAATCAGCCCCAGCATTTT. Amino acids: CATSDRQGINQPQHF.

This CDR3 is CASSDAGATVPQFF. CDR3 coding DNA: TGTGCCAGCAGTGACGCGGGGGCCACCGTACCGCAGTTCTTC. This sequence joins TRBV9 and TRBJ2-1, with D maybe TRBD2 (7 bases). The CDR3 runs to 14 residues. V lost 5 bases to trimming and J lost 12 bases, with 21 bases between them. Germline-derived CDR1 and CDR2 are SGDLS and YYNGEE. The full variable domain, completed using reference TRBV9 and TRBJ2-1, is DSGVTQTPKHLITATGQRVTLRCSPRSGDLSVYWYQQSLDQGLQFLIQYYNGEERAKGNILERFSAQQFPDLHSELNLSSLELGDSALYFCASSDAGATVPQFFGPGTRLTVL.

This clonotype is a singleton in its sample. V gene TRBV5-4 combines with J gene TRBJ1-1, with 9 bases lining up with TRBD1. Per germline, CDR1 SGHNT and CDR2 YYREEE (reference sequence). Losses at the gene ends were 4 bases for V and 0 bases for J; bases not matched to a gene: 4. The CDR3 consists of 15 residues. CDR3 in amino acids: CASSAGTGLNTEAFF. CDR3 bases: TGTGCCAGCAGCGCCGGGACAGGGTTGAACACTGAAGCTTTCTTT.

This clonotype has just a few counts. J is TRBJ1-6 and V is TRBV7-2, with a possible D match to TRBD1 (6 bases). The germline CDR1 and CDR2 sequences are SGHTA and FQGNSA. This CDR3 has 15 amino acids. V dropped 3 bases and J dropped 7 bases, with 13 bases sitting between them. The CDR3 loop is CASSLSGGENSPLHF. CDR3 sequence (DNA): TGTGCCAGCAGCTTGTCGGGGGGCGAGAATTCACCCCTCCACTTT.

V usage is TRBV5-5 and J usage is TRBJ2-4; D is undetermined. The J call may be in error: the DNA end matches TRBJ2-5 better. CDR3 length: 14 amino acids. Looked up from germline, CDR1 is SGHKS and CDR2 is YYEKEE (reference sequence). The CDR3 DNA reads TGTGCCAGCAGCTTGGTTGGGTTACAAGAGACCCAGTACTTC. This encodes CASSLVGLQETQYF.

This clonotype was seen only a few times. The genes are TRBV5-1 and TRBJ2-7, with no clear D. Germline assignment: CDR1 SGHRS and CDR2 YFSETQ. Trimming took off 3 bases at V and 1 base at J, with 20 bases between the two ends. This CDR3 region has 17 residues. The CDR3 bases are TGCGCCAGCAGCTCCGATTCAGGCTACGGAGTGTCCTACGAGCAGTACTTC. Its translation: CASSSDSGYGVSYEQYF.

This clonotype was observed a handful of times. This sequence may be a read error, since a much larger clone differs from it by one base. This CDR3 fails to terminate in the conserved phenylalanine or tryptophan, so it likely reflects a read error. The genes are TRBV7-2 and TRBJ1-1; D is uncertain. In germline, CDR1 is SGHTA, CDR2 FQGNSA. This CDR3 is built from 14 residues. V was clipped by 5 bases and J by 4 bases, with 14 bases between them. CDR3 loop: CASSPRPRSTEAFC. The DNA of the CDR3 is TGTGCCAGCAGCCCGCGGCCCCGAAGCACTGAAGCTTTCTGT.

The V gene is TRBV9, the J gene TRBJ1-6; D remains unclear. The V end lost 0 bases, the J end lost 7 bases, and 11 bases lay between the germline ends. Per germline, CDR1 SGDLS and CDR2 YYNGEE. This CDR3 is built from 15 residues. The CDR3 spells CASSVDPGVNSPLHF. In DNA, the CDR3 is TGTGCCAGCAGCGTAGACCCGGGAGTGAATTCACCCCTCCACTTT.

This rearrangement joins TRBV7-2 to TRBJ1-2; D perhaps matches TRBD1 (5 bases). CDR1 is SGHTA and CDR2 is FQGNSA in the germline V gene. This CDR3 spans 15 amino acids. Trimming removed 4 bases at V and 8 bases at J, with 20 bases between. The CDR3 here is CASSSQLGQGGGYTF. The CDR3 DNA reads TGTGCCAGCAGCTCCCAACTGGGTCAGGGTGGCGGCTACACCTTC.

This clonotype was observed a few times. The chain uses TRBV7-9 and TRBJ1-2; D is perhaps TRBD1 (6 bases). There are 13 residues in the CDR3. Germline loops: CDR1 SEHNR, CDR2 FQNEAQ (reference sequence). The V end lost 5 bases, the J end lost 4 bases, and 11 bases lay between the germline ends. The CDR3 coding sequence is TGTGCCAGCAGCGCCGGACAGAGCTATGGCTACACCTTC. This gives the protein CASSAGQSYGYTF.